Listed here is a single TCR beta chain. Repertoires were generated with immunoSEQ multiplex PCR, while TCRdb's copy carries only in-frame clones and drops some. The sample has about 15,000 clones, just over 85% seen once. The sample belongs to a study of T cell changes during pregnancy in multiple sclerosis. Germline loops: CDR1 MNHNS, CDR2 SASEGT. Trimming shortened V by 1 base and J by 8 bases, and 11 bases separated the two germline ends. There are 13 residues in the CDR3. The chain uses TRBV6-1 and TRBJ1-2; possibly TRBD1 for D (6 bases). The receptor was derived from a female donor with multiple sclerosis, enrolled in a pregnancy study. The sequencing here drew on CD8+ T cells from peripheral blood mononuclear cells, taken in the first trimester of pregnancy. The CDR3 sequence is CASSEEFRGGYTF. DNA for the CDR3: TGTGCCAGCAGTGAAGAGTTCAGGGGCGGCTACACCTTC.